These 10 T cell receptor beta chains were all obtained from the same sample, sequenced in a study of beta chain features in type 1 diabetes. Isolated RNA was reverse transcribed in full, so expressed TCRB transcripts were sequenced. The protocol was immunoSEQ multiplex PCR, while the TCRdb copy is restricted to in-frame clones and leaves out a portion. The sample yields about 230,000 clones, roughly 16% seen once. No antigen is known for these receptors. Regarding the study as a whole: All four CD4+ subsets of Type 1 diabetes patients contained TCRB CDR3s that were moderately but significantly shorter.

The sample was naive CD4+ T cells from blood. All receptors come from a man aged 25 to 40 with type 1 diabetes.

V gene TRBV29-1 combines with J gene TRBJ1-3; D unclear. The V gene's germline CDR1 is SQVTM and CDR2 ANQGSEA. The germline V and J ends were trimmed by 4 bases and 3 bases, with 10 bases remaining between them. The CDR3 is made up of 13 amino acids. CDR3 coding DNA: TGCAGCGTTGCTAGACGGCTTGGAAACACCATATATTTT. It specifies CSVARRLGNTIYF. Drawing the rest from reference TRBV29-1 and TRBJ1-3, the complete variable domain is SAVISQKPSRDICQRGTSLTIQCQVDSQVTMMFWYRQQPGQSLTLIATANQGSEATYESGFVIDKFPISRPNLTFSTLTVSNMSPEDSSIYLCSVARRLGNTIYFGEGSWLTVV.

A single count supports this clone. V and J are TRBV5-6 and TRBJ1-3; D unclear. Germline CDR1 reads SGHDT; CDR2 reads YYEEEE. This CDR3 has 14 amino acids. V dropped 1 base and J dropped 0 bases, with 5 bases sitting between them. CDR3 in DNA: TGTGCCAGCAGCTTGAAAAACTCTGGAAACACCATATATTTT. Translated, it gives CASSLKNSGNTIYF. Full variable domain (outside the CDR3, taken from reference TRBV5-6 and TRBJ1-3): DAGVTQSPTHLIKTRGQQVTLRCSPKSGHDTVSWYQQALGQGPQFIFQYYEEEERQRGNFPDRFSGHQFPNYSSELNVNALLLGDSALYLCASSLKNSGNTIYFGEGSWLTVV.

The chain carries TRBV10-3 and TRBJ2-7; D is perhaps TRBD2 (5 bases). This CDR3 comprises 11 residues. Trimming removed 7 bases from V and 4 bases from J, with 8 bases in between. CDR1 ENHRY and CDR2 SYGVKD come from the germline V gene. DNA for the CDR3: TGTGCCATCAACGGAGGATACGAGCAGTACTTC. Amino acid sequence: CAINGGYEQYF.

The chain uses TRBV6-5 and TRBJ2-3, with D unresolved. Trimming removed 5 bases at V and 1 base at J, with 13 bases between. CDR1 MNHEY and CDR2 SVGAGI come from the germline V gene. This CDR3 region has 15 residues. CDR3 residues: CASSLERARTDTQYF. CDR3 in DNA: TGTGCCAGCAGTCTCGAACGGGCTCGCACAGATACGCAGTATTTT.

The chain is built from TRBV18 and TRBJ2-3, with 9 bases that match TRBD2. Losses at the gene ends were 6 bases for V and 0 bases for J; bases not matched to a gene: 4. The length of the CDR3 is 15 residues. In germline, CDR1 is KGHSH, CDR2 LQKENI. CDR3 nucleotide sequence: TGTGCCAGCTCCCCAACTAGCGGGAGCACAGATACGCAGTATTTT. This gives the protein CASSPTSGSTDTQYF.

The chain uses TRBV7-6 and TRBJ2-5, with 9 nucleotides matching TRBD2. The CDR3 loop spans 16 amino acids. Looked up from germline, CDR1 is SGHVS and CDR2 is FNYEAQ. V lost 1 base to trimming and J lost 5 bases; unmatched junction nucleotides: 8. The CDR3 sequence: CASSLVGSGRWETQYF. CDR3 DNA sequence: TGTGCCAGCAGCTTAGTCGGGAGCGGGAGGTGGGAGACCCAGTACTTC.

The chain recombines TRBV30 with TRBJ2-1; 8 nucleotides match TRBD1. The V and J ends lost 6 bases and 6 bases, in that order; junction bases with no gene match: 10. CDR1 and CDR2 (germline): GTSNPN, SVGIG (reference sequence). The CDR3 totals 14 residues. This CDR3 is CACAQGATGNEQFF. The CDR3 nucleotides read TGTGCCTGCGCCCAGGGGGCAACCGGCAATGAGCAGTTCTTC.

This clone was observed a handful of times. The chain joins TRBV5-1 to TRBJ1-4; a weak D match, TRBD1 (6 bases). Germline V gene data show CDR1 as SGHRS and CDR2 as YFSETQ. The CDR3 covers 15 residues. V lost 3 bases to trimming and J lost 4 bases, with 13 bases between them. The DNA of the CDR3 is TGCGCCAGCAGCTCCACAGGGAAACATAATGAAAAACTGTTTTTT. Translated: CASSSTGKHNEKLFF.

CDR3 sequence reads: CASRGSSTTDTQYF. CDR3 sequence (DNA): TGTGCCAGTCGGGGTAGCAGCACCACAGATACGCAGTATTTT. The chain joins TRBV6-4 to TRBJ2-3; TRBD2 might be the D (5 bases). There are 14 residues in the CDR3. Germline V gene lookup returns CDR1 MRHNA and CDR2 SNTAGT. Trimming removed 9 bases from V and 2 bases from J, with 15 bases in between.

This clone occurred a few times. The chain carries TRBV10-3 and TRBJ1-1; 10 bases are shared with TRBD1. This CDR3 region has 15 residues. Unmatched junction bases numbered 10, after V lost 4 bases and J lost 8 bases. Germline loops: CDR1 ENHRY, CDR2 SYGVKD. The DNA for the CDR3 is TGTGCCATCAGTGTTACTGGGACAGGGGAACAAGAAGCTTTCTTT. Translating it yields CAISVTGTGEQEAFF.